This passage covers 22 T cell receptor beta chains from one sample sequenced in a study of T cell responses to AZD1222 COVID-19 vaccine. The table came from immunoSEQ multiplex PCR; TCRdb's copy has only in-frame clones and leaves some out. Of about 99,000 clones in the sample, 80% to 90% are singletons; the top ten hold 20%. Sequencing was performed on peripheral blood, taken on day 0 of AZD1222 vaccination. Receptor source: an adult in good health.

This clone was recorded many times. The rearrangement uses TRBV19 and TRBJ2-5; 7 bases align to TRBD2. With V trimmed by 5 bases and J by 4 bases, 19 bases remained unmatched. CDR3 length: 18 residues. Germline V gene sequence: CDR1 LNHDA, CDR2 SQIVND (reference sequence). The CDR3 DNA reads as TGTGCCAGTAGTTCGGGAGGTGGGGAGGGACGCAACCGAGAGACCCAGTACTTC. Its translation is CASSSGGGEGRNRETQYF.

The chain employs TRBV30 and TRBJ1-1, with D unclear. CDR3 length: 11 residues. Germline CDR1 reads GTSNPN; CDR2 reads SVGIG (reference sequence). The CDR3 bases are TGTTGGGTGGAGTCGAACACTGAAGCTTTCTTT. Its translation: CWVESNTEAFF.

The chain joins TRBV7-6 to TRBJ1-5, with D tentatively TRBD1 (5 bases). The V end lost 7 bases, the J end lost 7 bases, and 17 bases lay between the germline ends. The CDR3 is 14 amino acids. Germline V gives CDR1 SGHVS, CDR2 FNYEAQ. The DNA for the CDR3 is TGTGCCAGCAACCAATGCAGGGCGCGGCAGCCCCAGCATTTT. Translated: CASNQCRARQPQHF.

Comment on this clone: Germline is not matched at one junction end, which may reflect a read error. The rearrangement uses TRBV5-4 and TRBJ1-1; a weak D match, TRBD1 (5 bases). CDR1 is SGHNT and CDR2 is YYREEE in the germline V gene (reference sequence). The CDR3 loop spans 15 amino acids. CDR3 in DNA: TGTGCCAGCAGCTTTACCGGGACCGTGAACTCTGAAGCTTTCTTT. This encodes CASSFTGTVNSEAFF.

As regards this clone: The sample contains more than one DNA sequence encoding this CDR3. V usage is TRBV19 and J usage is TRBJ1-2, with 7 nucleotides matching TRBD1. J was trimmed by 2 bases and V by 6 bases; bases with no gene match: 3. CDR3 length equals 13 residues. The germline CDR1 and CDR2 sequences are LNHDA and SQIVND (reference sequence). The CDR3, as DNA: TGTGCCAGTAGCCCGGGACAGAACTATGGCTACACCTTC. The encoded protein is CASSPGQNYGYTF.

This chain connects TRBV6-6 to TRBJ2-3, with 10 bases lining up with TRBD2. The V segment lost 8 bases and the J segment 3 bases; nucleotides outside the gene matches: 5. CDR3 size: 14 residues. Germline V gives CDR1 MNHNY, CDR2 SVGAGI (reference sequence). The CDR3 here is CASGISGRTDTQYF. The CDR3 bases are TGTGCCAGCGGAATTAGCGGGAGGACAGATACGCAGTATTTT.

The chain couples TRBV19 to TRBJ1-5; the D is unclear. The germline V and J ends were trimmed by 2 bases and 2 bases, with 13 bases remaining between them. Germline CDR1 reads LNHDA; CDR2 reads SQIVND (reference sequence). The CDR3 runs to 16 residues. The CDR3 region is CASSIIAGLGNQPQHF. For the CDR3, the DNA is TGTGCCAGTAGTATAATTGCGGGATTGGGCAATCAGCCCCAGCATTTT. Full variable domain (remainder filled in from reference TRBV19 and TRBJ1-5): DGGITQSPKYLFRKEGQNVTLSCEQNLNHDAMYWYRQDPGQGLRLIYYSQIVNDFQKGDIAEGYSVSREKKESFPLTVTSAQKNPTAFYLCASSIIAGLGNQPQHFGDGTRLSIL.

The CDR3 region is CATSDNSYGYTF. CDR3 coding DNA: TGTGCCACCAGTGACAACAGCTATGGCTACACCTTC. V is TRBV24-1 and J is TRBJ1-2; no reliable D call. The germline gives CDR1 KGHDR, CDR2 SFDVKD. This CDR3 spans 12 amino acids. V lost 4 bases and J 4 bases, leaving 6 bases between the germline ends.

The V gene is TRBV24-1, the J gene TRBJ2-3; D remains ambiguous. The CDR3 is 13 amino acids. Trimming pared 2 bases from V and 5 bases from J, leaving 7 bases between. Germline assignment: CDR1 KGHDR and CDR2 SFDVKD. The DNA of the CDR3 is TGTGCCACCAGTGATTCGCCCGGAGATACGCAGTATTTT. Protein sequence: CATSDSPGDTQYF.

This chain connects TRBV28 to TRBJ2-5, with unresolved D. The CDR3 runs to 15 residues. Germline-derived CDR1 and CDR2 are MDHEN and SYDVKM. Trimming removed 9 bases from V and 5 bases from J, with 22 bases in between. CDR3 sequence: CASITPGSNTETQYF. The CDR3, as DNA: TGTGCCAGTATCACACCGGGCTCCAACACGGAGACCCAGTACTTC.

The V call is TRBV28, the J call TRBJ1-5; TRBD1 agrees at 10 bases. V lost 4 bases to trimming and J lost 4 bases; unmatched junction nucleotides: 1. This CDR3 spans 14 amino acids. The germline gives CDR1 MDHEN, CDR2 SYDVKM. As DNA, the CDR3 is TGTGCCAGCAGTTCGGGACAGGGGAATCAGCCCCAGCATTTT. This gives the protein CASSSGQGNQPQHF.

This clone was counted a single time. The V gene is TRBV6-2 or TRBV6-3, the J gene TRBJ1-1; 9 nucleotides align to TRBD1. V lost 2 bases to trimming and J lost 7 bases; unmatched junction nucleotides: 8. This CDR3 comprises 15 residues. Germline V gene lookup returns CDR1 MNHEY and CDR2 SVGEGT. This CDR3 is CASSYGGQGWSEAFF. The CDR3 bases are TGTGCCAGCAGTTACGGGGGACAGGGTTGGAGTGAAGCTTTCTTT.

This clone has a single count. The V gene is TRBV12-5, the J gene TRBJ1-1; no definite D call. This CDR3 spans 13 amino acids. The germline V and J ends were trimmed by 5 bases and 3 bases, with 10 bases remaining between them. CDR1 is LGHNT, CDR2 FRNRAP, per germline. CDR3 sequence reads: CASGRGWDTEAFF. In DNA form, the CDR3 reads TGTGCTAGTGGTCGAGGATGGGACACTGAAGCTTTCTTT.

The sample holds one count of this clone. V is TRBV5-1 and J is TRBJ1-1; D is unclear. This CDR3 contains 14 residues. The germline V and J ends were trimmed by 4 bases and 1 base, with 11 bases remaining between them. Germline assignment: CDR1 SGHRS and CDR2 YFSETQ. CDR3: CASSIGSSNTEAFF. The CDR3 DNA is TGCGCCAGCAGCATTGGGTCCTCGAACACTGAAGCTTTCTTT.

The chain joins TRBV10-3 to TRBJ1-4; a possible D gene is TRBD1 (5 bases). V was cut by 6 bases and J by 8 bases, with 13 bases left in between. The CDR3 is 13 residues long. The V gene's germline CDR1 is ENHRY and CDR2 SYGVKD. This CDR3 is CAIRDQGGEKLFF. CDR3 DNA: TGTGCCATCAGAGATCAGGGTGGGGAAAAACTGTTTTTT.

This chain links TRBV3-1 (or the pseudogene TRBV3-2) with TRBJ2-1; 8 nucleotides agree with TRBD2. V was clipped by 4 bases and J by 7 bases; unmatched bases: 6. The CDR3 has 14 amino acids. Germline V gives CDR1 LGHDT, CDR2 YNNKEL (reference sequence). CDR3 sequence: CASSPGLDGNEQFF. The CDR3 DNA is TGTGCCAGCAGCCCGGGACTAGATGGAAATGAGCAGTTCTTC.

This chain's CDR3 is CASRLGQGQLMNTEAFF. Here the CDR3 DNA reads TGCGCCAGCAGACTCGGACAGGGGCAGCTAATGAACACTGAAGCTTTCTTT. The rearrangement joins TRBV10-1 to TRBJ1-1, with 9 nucleotides matching TRBD1. With 6 bases clipped from V and 0 bases from J, the junction kept 11 bases outside the gene matches. The germline CDR1 and CDR2 sequences are WNHNN and SYGVQD (reference sequence). The CDR3 has 17 amino acids.

The chain employs TRBV9 and TRBJ1-5; a possible D gene is TRBD1 (5 bases). Germline-derived CDR1 and CDR2 are SGDLS and YYNGEE. The germline V and J ends were trimmed by 6 bases and 2 bases, with 18 bases remaining between them. The CDR3 is made up of 16 amino acids. CDR3 nucleotides: TGTGCCAGCAACCGGACACTCTATGCGGGCAATCAGCCCCAGCATTTT. This encodes CASNRTLYAGNQPQHF.

The chain couples TRBV18 to TRBJ1-1; D possibly corresponds to TRBD1 (5 bases). CDR1 and CDR2 (germline): KGHSH, LQKENI. V was cut by 0 bases and J by 3 bases, with 11 bases left in between. The CDR3 runs 15 residues. The DNA of the CDR3 is TGTGCCAGCTCACCACCGGCAGGGAGGTACACTGAAGCTTTCTTT. It yields the protein CASSPPAGRYTEAFF.

This clone was counted a single time. The chain combines TRBV7-2 with TRBJ1-4, with D unresolved. The CDR3 is made up of 14 amino acids. The germline gives CDR1 SGHTA, CDR2 FQGNSA. Trimming removed 4 bases from V and 8 bases from J, with 14 bases in between. The CDR3 loop reads CASSSGFNPEKLFF. CDR3 sequence (DNA): TGTGCCAGCAGCTCGGGCTTTAATCCAGAAAAACTGTTTTTT.

This chain connects TRBV7-9 to TRBJ2-1; D gene ambiguous. The CDR3 is made up of 16 amino acids. The germline V gene encodes CDR1 SEHNR and CDR2 FQNEAQ (reference sequence). V lost 5 bases and J lost 0, with 14 bases in between. CDR3 coding DNA: TGTGCCAGCAGCCCCCCCCGACTGGCCTCCTACAATGAGCAGTTCTTC. Protein: CASSPPRLASYNEQFF.

The chain combines TRBV7-2 with TRBJ2-7; a weak D match, TRBD2 (6 bases). Germline CDR1 SGHTA, CDR2 FQGNSA. Trimming removed 5 bases from V and 1 base from J, with 12 bases in between. This CDR3 region has 14 residues. In nucleotides, the CDR3 is TGTGCCAGCAGCGAGGTCGGAGGGTCCTACGAGCAGTACTTC. Encoded protein: CASSEVGGSYEQYF.